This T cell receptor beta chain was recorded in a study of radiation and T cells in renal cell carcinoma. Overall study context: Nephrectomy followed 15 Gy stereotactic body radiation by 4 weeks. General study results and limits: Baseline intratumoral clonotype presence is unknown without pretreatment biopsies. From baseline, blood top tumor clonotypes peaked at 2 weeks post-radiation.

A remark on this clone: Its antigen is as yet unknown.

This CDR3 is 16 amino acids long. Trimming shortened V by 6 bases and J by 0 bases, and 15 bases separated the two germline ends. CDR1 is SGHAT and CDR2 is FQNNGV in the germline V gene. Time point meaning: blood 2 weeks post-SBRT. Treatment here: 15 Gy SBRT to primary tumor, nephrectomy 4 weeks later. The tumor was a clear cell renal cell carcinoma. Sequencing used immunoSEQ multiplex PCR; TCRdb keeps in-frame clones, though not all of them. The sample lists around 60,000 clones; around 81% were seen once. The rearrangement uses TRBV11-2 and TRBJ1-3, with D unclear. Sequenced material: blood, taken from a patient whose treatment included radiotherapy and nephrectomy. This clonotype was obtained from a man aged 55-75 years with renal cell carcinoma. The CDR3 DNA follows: TGTGCCAGCAGGCGCGGTGGGCAGCTCTCTGGAAACACCATATATTTT. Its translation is CASRRGGQLSGNTIYF.